The next 9 T cell receptor beta chains were all read from a single sample in a study of blood T cells in healthy people across ages. It was with a sample-barcoded 5' primer and a J-beta primer mix that a second PCR of roughly 6 to 12 cycles was run. One entry per CDR3 protein, called by TCRdb with MiXCR from the 5' RACE reads. The sample shows approximately 900,000 distinct CDR3 sequences, about 48% of them seen only once. Input material: blood. The source of these receptors is a man younger than 40 in good health.

As concerns this clonotype: An end of the junction differs from the germline gene, which may be a read error. The V gene is TRBV7-7, the J gene TRBJ2-7; D is ambiguous. Germline V gene lookup returns CDR1 SSHAT and CDR2 FNYEAQ (reference sequence). The CDR3 runs 14 residues. The CDR3 protein is CASSAAGFSYEQYF. CDR3 nucleotide sequence: TGTGCTAGCAGCGCAGCAGGTTTCTCCTACGAGCAGTACTTC.

The genes are TRBV18 and TRBJ2-3, with 11 bases that match TRBD2. Germline CDR1 and CDR2: KGHSH and LQKENI. The CDR3 runs to 16 residues. The junction had 1 base not matched to a gene; V was cut back by 2 bases and J by 0 bases. This CDR3 is CASSPTSGGSTDTQYF. The CDR3 coding sequence is TGTGCCAGCTCACCAACTAGCGGGGGAAGCACAGATACGCAGTATTTT.

The chain uses TRBV6-2 or TRBV6-3 and TRBJ2-1; 8 nucleotides agree with TRBD2. V was pared by 6 bases and J by 8 bases, with 9 bases of the junction left unmatched. This CDR3 is 14 amino acids long. Germline assignment: CDR1 MNHEY and CDR2 SVGEGT. The CDR3 spells CASSPLGGGDEQFF. In DNA form, the CDR3 reads TGTGCCAGCAGCCCTCTCGGGGGGGGTGATGAGCAGTTCTTC.

In this sample, this clonotype turned up a few times. CDR3 nucleotide sequence: TGTGCCAGCAGTCCCGGACTGAGAGAGCAGTACTTC. It is translated as CASSPGLREQYF. The chain has TRBV12-3 or TRBV12-4 and TRBJ2-7, with D maybe TRBD2 (5 bases). This CDR3 has 12 residues. With 5 bases removed from V and 7 bases from J, the gap between germline ends came to 12 bases.

This clonotype has just a few counts. The V call is TRBV7-2, the J call TRBJ2-3; 7 positions match TRBD2. The V gene end was trimmed by 5 bases and the J gene end by 4 bases; junction bases not matched to a gene: 9. The CDR3 sequence is 15 residues long. Germline V gene data show CDR1 as SGHTA and CDR2 as FQGNSA. CDR3 amino acids: CASSPLGGGSDTQYF. In DNA, the CDR3 is TGTGCCAGCAGCCCATTGGGGGGGGGTTCAGATACGCAGTATTTT.

This clonotype came up a few times. As DNA, the CDR3 is TGTGCCAGCAGCCCGTACCGACAGTCCCTAGGGTATGAGCAGTTCTTC. Its protein is CASSPYRQSLGYEQFF. The rearrangement uses TRBV7-3 and TRBJ2-1; a weak D match, TRBD1 (5 bases). With 5 bases removed from V and 8 bases from J, the gap between germline ends came to 22 bases. Germline lookup yields CDR1 SGHTA and CDR2 FQGTGA. The CDR3 is made up of 16 amino acids. The variable domain in full, completed from reference TRBV7-3 and TRBJ2-1, reads GAGVSQTPSNKVTEKGKYVELRCDPISGHTALYWYRQSLGQGPEFLIYFQGTGAADDSGLPNDRFFAVRPEGSVSTLKIQRTERGDSAVYLCASSPYRQSLGYEQFFGPGTRLTVL.

This clonotype is medium-sized within its sample. This chain links TRBV7-9 with TRBJ2-5; no firm D call. CDR1 is SEHNR, CDR2 FQNEAQ, per germline (reference sequence). The CDR3 is 14 residues long. V was pared by 4 bases and J by 2 bases, with 11 bases between. Here the CDR3 DNA reads TGTGCCAGCAGCTCGACCCGCGGACAAGAGACCCAGTACTTC. Translation gives CASSSTRGQETQYF.

This clonotype was seen more than once but under ten times. V usage is TRBV29-1 and J usage is TRBJ1-2; D possibly corresponds to TRBD1 (6 bases). The germline V and J ends were trimmed by 4 bases and 1 base, with 16 bases remaining between them. This CDR3 spans 15 amino acids. Germline V CDR1 and CDR2: SQVTM, ANQGSEA. The CDR3 DNA is TGCAGCGTTGTTAATCAGGGGACGAGTAACTATGGCTACACCTTC. It specifies CSVVNQGTSNYGYTF.

The table lists this clonotype with a few counts. V gene TRBV4-1 combines with J gene TRBJ2-1, with 8 bases identical to TRBD2. The ends lost 5 bases at V and 4 bases at J; junction bases unmatched: 13. Germline CDR1 and CDR2: MGHRA and YSYEKL. This CDR3 has 17 residues. CDR3 nucleotide sequence: TGCGCCAGCAGCAATGCCCCGTCGAGCGGGGGTTACAATGAGCAGTTCTTC. Amino acids: CASSNAPSSGGYNEQFF.